One sample yielded the 29 T cell receptor beta chains listed below, sequenced in a study of T cells in localized non-small cell lung cancer (dated by TCRdb to about 2020). Library construction relied on the immunoSEQ multiplex PCR assay. TCRdb limited this immuneACCESS table to in-frame rearrangements with V and J called. A share of clones is missing; checked studies link under half to unresolved V genes, and the rest is unexplained. This sample lists over 15,000 clones; around 83% were detected once. The leading ten clones occupy 25% of the sample. The sample here was peripheral blood, taken before any cancer treatment. Receptors originate from a female donor at least 60 years old with stage I lung adenocarcinoma.

This chain uses TRBV5-3 with TRBJ2-7, with a tentative D call TRBD2 (6 bases). TRBV5-3 is marked as an open reading frame, function uncertain. The V end lost 8 bases, the J end lost 1 base, and 19 bases lay between the germline ends. CDR3 length: 15 residues. Written as DNA, the CDR3 is TGTGCCAGCAGCCGTCTAGCGCGAGGTTCCTACGAGCAGTACTTC. Translating it yields CASSRLARGSYEQYF.

The rearrangement joins TRBV27 to TRBJ2-1; TRBD1 aligns across 10 bases. V dropped 5 bases and J dropped 4; count of bases not matched to a gene: 2. The CDR3 loop spans 14 amino acids. The V gene's germline CDR1 is MNHEY and CDR2 SMNVEV (reference sequence). The CDR3 nucleotides read TGTGCCAGCAGTCCGGGACAGGGGTACAATGAGCAGTTCTTC. As protein: CASSPGQGYNEQFF.

The CDR3 bases are TGTGCCTGGAGGTACGGGGGATGGTCCGGGGAGCTGTTTTTT. It translates to CAWRYGGWSGELFF. The chain couples TRBV30 to TRBJ2-2, with D tentatively TRBD2 (6 bases). CDR1 is GTSNPN, CDR2 SVGIG, per germline (reference sequence). Trimming cost V 3 bases and J 6 bases, with 14 bases left between them. CDR3 length: 14 amino acids.

The chain joins TRBV6-5 to TRBJ2-7, with D possibly being TRBD1 (6 bases). This CDR3 is 13 amino acids long. Between the trimmed V and J ends, which lost 6 bases and 7 bases, there was a span of 16 bases. Germline CDR1 and CDR2: MNHEY and SVGAGI. The CDR3, as DNA: TGTGCCAGCAGATCCTACAGGGTGAGTGAGCAGTACTTC. Encoded protein: CASRSYRVSEQYF.

The sample holds a few counts of this clone. V is TRBV10-3 and J is TRBJ1-2, with TRBD1 matching over 8 bases. The CDR3 contains 14 residues. In germline, CDR1 is ENHRY, CDR2 SYGVKD. Trimming removed 6 bases from V and 6 bases from J; junction bases left unmatched: 9. As DNA, the CDR3 is TGTGCCATCAGCGCGGGACAGGAGACGAATGGCTACACCTTC. Translating it yields CAISAGQETNGYTF.

The gene calls are TRBV10-3 and TRBJ2-7; TRBD1 is a possible D gene (6 bases). The germline gives CDR1 ENHRY, CDR2 SYGVKD. V dropped 1 base and J dropped 1 base, with 11 bases sitting between them. CDR3 size: 15 residues. The CDR3 here is CAISELGAESYEQYF. In nucleotides, the CDR3 is TGTGCCATCAGTGAGTTGGGGGCCGAATCCTACGAGCAGTACTTC.

The V call is TRBV27, the J call TRBJ1-1; 7 nucleotides agree with TRBD1. This CDR3 comprises 17 residues. Germline assignment: CDR1 MNHEY and CDR2 SMNVEV (reference sequence). The V gene end was trimmed by 0 bases and the J gene end by 0 bases; junction bases not matched to a gene: 7. The CDR3 here is CASSLSIGGTVNTEAFF. As DNA, the CDR3 is TGTGCCAGCAGTTTATCGATCGGGGGGACAGTGAACACTGAAGCTTTCTTT.

J is TRBJ2-5 and V is TRBV5-1; 7 nucleotides match TRBD2. Trimming at V came to 0 bases and at J to 2 bases, leaving 16 bases not matched to a gene. The CDR3 is 19 amino acids. Germline values: CDR1 SGHRS, CDR2 YFSETQ. CDR3 amino acids: CASSLARTLGEGKQETQYF. Here the CDR3 DNA reads TGCGCCAGCAGCTTGGCCAGGACTCTAGGGGAGGGAAAACAAGAGACCCAGTACTTC. The whole variable domain, filled in from reference TRBV5-1 and TRBJ2-5, reads KAGVTQTPRYLIKTRGQQVTLSCSPISGHRSVSWYQQTPGQGLQFLFEYFSETQRNKGNFPGRFSGRQFSNSRSEMNVSTLELGDSALYLCASSLARTLGEGKQETQYFGPGTRLLVL.

DNA of the CDR3: TGTGCCAGCAGCATCACACGGGGCACTGAAGCTTTCTTT. It encodes CASSITRGTEAFF. The chain links TRBV13 to TRBJ1-1; D is ambiguous. V was pared by 5 bases and J by 4 bases, with 11 bases between. From germline, CDR1 is PRHDT and CDR2 FYEKMQ (reference sequence). The CDR3 runs to 13 residues.

This clone has just one count. The genes are TRBV7-3 and TRBJ1-1; TRBD1 agrees at 7 bases. V lost 2 bases and J lost 4; bases outside the gene matches: 7. The CDR3 totals 15 residues. CDR1 and CDR2 from the germline V gene are SGHTA and FQGTGA. CDR3 loop: CASSLFGQGGTEAFF. The CDR3 region has the DNA TGTGCCAGCAGCTTATTTGGTCAGGGGGGCACTGAAGCTTTCTTT.

The chain uses TRBV20-1 and TRBJ1-1; no clear D. Germline V gene data show CDR1 as DFQATT and CDR2 as SNEGSKA (reference sequence). Deletions cut 4 bases from V and 1 base from J, with 4 bases between. The length of the CDR3 is 11 residues. The chain's CDR3 is CSATTNTEAFF. CDR3 in DNA: TGCAGTGCTACGACGAACACTGAAGCTTTCTTT.

The chain recombines TRBV18 with TRBJ2-6, with 10 bases lining up with TRBD1. Looked up from germline, CDR1 is KGHSH and CDR2 is LQKENI. The CDR3 runs to 18 residues. V lost 2 bases to trimming and J lost 1 base; unmatched junction nucleotides: 5. For the CDR3, the DNA is TGTGCCAGCTCACCAACCGGGACAGGGGCGTCTGGGGCCAACGTCCTGACTTTC. It translates to CASSPTGTGASGANVLTF.

This chain joins TRBV5-6 and TRBJ1-3, with a weak D call TRBD1 (6 bases). The germline V and J ends were trimmed by 1 base and 4 bases, with 12 bases remaining between them. The V gene's germline CDR1 is SGHDT and CDR2 YYEEEE. There are 15 residues in the CDR3. As DNA, the CDR3 is TGTGCCAGCAGCTTGAGGGGGGGCTACGGAAACACCATATATTTT. Translated, it gives CASSLRGGYGNTIYF.

This chain uses TRBV19 with TRBJ1-4; D might be TRBD1 (5 bases). This CDR3 has 16 amino acids. The V end lost 6 bases, the J end lost 0 bases, and 14 bases lay between the germline ends. CDR1 LNHDA and CDR2 SQIVND come from the germline V gene (reference sequence). CDR3 in amino acids: CASSRRLGPTNEKLFF. CDR3 nucleotide sequence: TGTGCCAGTAGCAGACGGCTGGGGCCAACTAATGAAAAACTGTTTTTT.

This clone was detected only a few times. CDR3 sequence (DNA): TGTGCCAGCAGCTTAGTCTCACTAGCAAGTACAAATACGCAGTATTTT. Translating gives CASSLVSLASTNTQYF. The gene calls are TRBV7-2 and TRBJ2-3; D is possibly TRBD2 (6 bases). Germline values: CDR1 SGHTA, CDR2 FQGNSA. V dropped 1 base and J dropped 7 bases, with 18 bases sitting between them. CDR3 length equals 16 residues.

The chain recombines TRBV7-2 with TRBJ1-1; no definite D call. V lost 6 bases to trimming and J lost 1 base, with 12 bases between them. This CDR3 has 14 residues. Per the germline V gene, CDR1 is SGHTA and CDR2 is FQGNSA. CDR3 DNA sequence: TGTGCCAGCAGGATACAATCGGCGAACACTGAAGCTTTCTTT. Translation: CASRIQSANTEAFF. Variable domain in full (rest from reference TRBV7-2 and TRBJ1-1): GAGVSQSPSNKVTEKGKDVELRCDPISGHTALYWYRQSLGQGLEFLIYFQGNSAPDKSGLPSDRFSAERTGGSVSTLTIQRTQQEDSAVYLCASRIQSANTEAFFGQGTRLTVV.

The V gene is TRBV5-6, the J gene TRBJ1-1, with 9 bases identical to TRBD1. This CDR3 has 13 residues. Germline-derived CDR1 and CDR2 are SGHDT and YYEEEE. The V gene end was trimmed by 2 bases and the J gene end by 6 bases; junction bases not matched to a gene: 2. CDR3 protein: CASSFDRGAEAFF. The CDR3 region has the DNA TGTGCCAGCAGCTTTGACAGGGGGGCTGAAGCTTTCTTT.

The V gene is TRBV6-1, the J gene TRBJ2-7; D not resolved. The germline CDR1 and CDR2 sequences are MNHNS and SASEGT. The V and J ends lost 7 bases and 6 bases respectively, with 16 bases between them. The CDR3 totals 13 residues. The CDR3, as DNA: TGTGCCAGCATTAGCCCCGAGTGGGTCGAGCAGTACTTC. This encodes CASISPEWVEQYF.

The CDR3 is CASSWAGPDTQYF. CDR3 sequence (DNA): TGTGCCAGCAGTTGGGCGGGCCCAGATACGCAGTATTTT. The chain recombines TRBV27 with TRBJ2-3; weak D call: TRBD2 (5 bases). Germline V gene lookup returns CDR1 MNHEY and CDR2 SMNVEV (reference sequence). This CDR3 comprises 13 residues. The V gene lost 4 bases and the J gene lost 4 bases, with 9 bases spanning the gap.

V usage is TRBV7-3 and J usage is TRBJ2-2; D may be TRBD1 or TRBD2 (6 bases each). V was shortened by 8 bases and J by 0 bases, with 13 bases between the two germline ends. Germline values: CDR1 SGHTA, CDR2 FQGTGA. This CDR3 region has 15 residues. The CDR3, as DNA: TGTGCCAGCGGCGAGGGGGGAGCGAACACCGGGGAGCTGTTTTTT. It is translated as CASGEGGANTGELFF.

The V and J genes are TRBV25-1 and TRBJ2-1; D assignment may be TRBD1 or TRBD2 (5 bases each). The CDR3 is made up of 16 amino acids. The V and J ends lost 2 bases and 7 bases respectively, with 18 bases between them. Germline lookup yields CDR1 MGHDK and CDR2 SYGVNS. The CDR3 region has the DNA TGTGCCAGCAGTGAACCCCCGGGCAGGGACGGGAATGAGCAGTTCTTC. Its translation is CASSEPPGRDGNEQFF. Using reference TRBV25-1 and TRBJ2-1 for the parts outside the CDR3, the full variable domain is EADIYQTPRYLVIGTGKKITLECSQTMGHDKMYWYQQDPGMELHLIHYSYGVNSTEKGDLSSESTVSRIRTEHFPLTLESARPSHTSQYLCASSEPPGRDGNEQFFGPGTRLTVL.

This chain links TRBV2 with TRBJ2-3; D tentatively fits TRBD1 or TRBD2 (6 bases each). Germline V gene data show CDR1 as SNHLY and CDR2 as FYNNEI. V gave up 6 bases and J gave up 0 bases, with 16 bases separating them. The CDR3 has 16 residues. The CDR3 reads CASSGKPGASTDTQYF. The CDR3 nucleotides read TGTGCCAGCAGCGGGAAACCGGGGGCTAGCACAGATACGCAGTATTTT.

This clone appeared once. The chain employs TRBV11-3 and TRBJ2-3; D gene uncertain. Germline-derived CDR1 and CDR2 are SGHNT and YENEEA. There are 16 residues in the CDR3. Trimming stripped 1 base from V and 2 bases from J, with 13 bases between. The CDR3 protein is CASSLGLQTHTDTQYF. CDR3 nucleotide sequence: TGTGCCAGCAGCTTAGGACTTCAAACCCACACAGATACGCAGTATTTT. The whole variable domain, remainder taken from reference TRBV11-3 and TRBJ2-3, is EAGVVQSPRYKIIEKKQPVAFWCNPISGHNTLYWYLQNLGQGPELLIRYENEEAVDDSQLPKDRFSAERLKGVDSTLKIQPAELGDSAVYLCASSLGLQTHTDTQYFGPGTRLTVL.

The V and J genes are TRBV19 and TRBJ1-5, with 9 positions matching TRBD1. CDR1 is LNHDA, CDR2 SQIVND, per germline (reference sequence). The CDR3 is 15 amino acids. J was trimmed by 4 bases and V by 0 bases; bases with no gene match: 1. CDR3 coding DNA: TGTGCCAGTAGTATAGAGGGACAGGGAAATCAGCCCCAGCATTTT. This codes for CASSIEGQGNQPQHF. The variable domain in full, completed from reference TRBV19 and TRBJ1-5, reads DGGITQSPKYLFRKEGQNVTLSCEQNLNHDAMYWYRQDPGQGLRLIYYSQIVNDFQKGDIAEGYSVSREKKESFPLTVTSAQKNPTAFYLCASSIEGQGNQPQHFGDGTRLSIL.

The V and J genes are TRBV19 and TRBJ1-4, with 7 bases identical to TRBD1. V shed 6 bases, J shed 8 bases, and the junction held 6 bases outside the gene matches. Germline lookup yields CDR1 LNHDA and CDR2 SQIVND (reference sequence). CDR3 length equals 13 residues. CDR3 coding DNA: TGTGCCAGTAGGCCCGGGACAGCCGAAAAACTGTTTTTT. Residues: CASRPGTAEKLFF.

V is TRBV30 and J is TRBJ1-1, with unresolved D. The germline V gene encodes CDR1 GTSNPN and CDR2 SVGIG (reference sequence). There are 10 residues in the CDR3. In DNA, the CDR3 is TGTGCTACCGGAAACACTGAAGCTTTCTTT. It specifies CATGNTEAFF.

The rearrangement uses TRBV29-1 and TRBJ2-6, with D possibly being TRBD1 (6 bases). This CDR3 contains 15 residues. V was pared by 8 bases and J by 2 bases, with 16 bases between. Germline lookup yields CDR1 SQVTM and CDR2 ANQGSEA. CDR3 nucleotides: TGCAGCTTCAGGACAGCTGAAACTGGGGCCAACGTCCTGACTTTC. Protein: CSFRTAETGANVLTF.

This chain's CDR3 is CASSGSGATYEQYF. In DNA, the CDR3 is TGTGCCAGCAGCGGTAGCGGGGCAACCTACGAGCAGTACTTC. The chain employs TRBV9 and TRBJ2-7, with 8 bases that match TRBD2. Trimming took 3 bases from V and 2 from J; bases not matched to a gene: 4. The CDR3 covers 14 residues. CDR1 and CDR2 (germline): SGDLS, YYNGEE.

This clone was observed a single time. The CDR3 nucleotides are TGTGCCAGTAGTATCCGGGGAAATGAAAAACTGTTTTTT. Amino acids: CASSIRGNEKLFF. The chain employs TRBV19 and TRBJ1-4; D not certain. Trimming took off 3 bases at V and 5 bases at J, with 7 bases between the two ends. The CDR3 is made up of 13 amino acids. The germline V gene encodes CDR1 LNHDA and CDR2 SQIVND (reference sequence).